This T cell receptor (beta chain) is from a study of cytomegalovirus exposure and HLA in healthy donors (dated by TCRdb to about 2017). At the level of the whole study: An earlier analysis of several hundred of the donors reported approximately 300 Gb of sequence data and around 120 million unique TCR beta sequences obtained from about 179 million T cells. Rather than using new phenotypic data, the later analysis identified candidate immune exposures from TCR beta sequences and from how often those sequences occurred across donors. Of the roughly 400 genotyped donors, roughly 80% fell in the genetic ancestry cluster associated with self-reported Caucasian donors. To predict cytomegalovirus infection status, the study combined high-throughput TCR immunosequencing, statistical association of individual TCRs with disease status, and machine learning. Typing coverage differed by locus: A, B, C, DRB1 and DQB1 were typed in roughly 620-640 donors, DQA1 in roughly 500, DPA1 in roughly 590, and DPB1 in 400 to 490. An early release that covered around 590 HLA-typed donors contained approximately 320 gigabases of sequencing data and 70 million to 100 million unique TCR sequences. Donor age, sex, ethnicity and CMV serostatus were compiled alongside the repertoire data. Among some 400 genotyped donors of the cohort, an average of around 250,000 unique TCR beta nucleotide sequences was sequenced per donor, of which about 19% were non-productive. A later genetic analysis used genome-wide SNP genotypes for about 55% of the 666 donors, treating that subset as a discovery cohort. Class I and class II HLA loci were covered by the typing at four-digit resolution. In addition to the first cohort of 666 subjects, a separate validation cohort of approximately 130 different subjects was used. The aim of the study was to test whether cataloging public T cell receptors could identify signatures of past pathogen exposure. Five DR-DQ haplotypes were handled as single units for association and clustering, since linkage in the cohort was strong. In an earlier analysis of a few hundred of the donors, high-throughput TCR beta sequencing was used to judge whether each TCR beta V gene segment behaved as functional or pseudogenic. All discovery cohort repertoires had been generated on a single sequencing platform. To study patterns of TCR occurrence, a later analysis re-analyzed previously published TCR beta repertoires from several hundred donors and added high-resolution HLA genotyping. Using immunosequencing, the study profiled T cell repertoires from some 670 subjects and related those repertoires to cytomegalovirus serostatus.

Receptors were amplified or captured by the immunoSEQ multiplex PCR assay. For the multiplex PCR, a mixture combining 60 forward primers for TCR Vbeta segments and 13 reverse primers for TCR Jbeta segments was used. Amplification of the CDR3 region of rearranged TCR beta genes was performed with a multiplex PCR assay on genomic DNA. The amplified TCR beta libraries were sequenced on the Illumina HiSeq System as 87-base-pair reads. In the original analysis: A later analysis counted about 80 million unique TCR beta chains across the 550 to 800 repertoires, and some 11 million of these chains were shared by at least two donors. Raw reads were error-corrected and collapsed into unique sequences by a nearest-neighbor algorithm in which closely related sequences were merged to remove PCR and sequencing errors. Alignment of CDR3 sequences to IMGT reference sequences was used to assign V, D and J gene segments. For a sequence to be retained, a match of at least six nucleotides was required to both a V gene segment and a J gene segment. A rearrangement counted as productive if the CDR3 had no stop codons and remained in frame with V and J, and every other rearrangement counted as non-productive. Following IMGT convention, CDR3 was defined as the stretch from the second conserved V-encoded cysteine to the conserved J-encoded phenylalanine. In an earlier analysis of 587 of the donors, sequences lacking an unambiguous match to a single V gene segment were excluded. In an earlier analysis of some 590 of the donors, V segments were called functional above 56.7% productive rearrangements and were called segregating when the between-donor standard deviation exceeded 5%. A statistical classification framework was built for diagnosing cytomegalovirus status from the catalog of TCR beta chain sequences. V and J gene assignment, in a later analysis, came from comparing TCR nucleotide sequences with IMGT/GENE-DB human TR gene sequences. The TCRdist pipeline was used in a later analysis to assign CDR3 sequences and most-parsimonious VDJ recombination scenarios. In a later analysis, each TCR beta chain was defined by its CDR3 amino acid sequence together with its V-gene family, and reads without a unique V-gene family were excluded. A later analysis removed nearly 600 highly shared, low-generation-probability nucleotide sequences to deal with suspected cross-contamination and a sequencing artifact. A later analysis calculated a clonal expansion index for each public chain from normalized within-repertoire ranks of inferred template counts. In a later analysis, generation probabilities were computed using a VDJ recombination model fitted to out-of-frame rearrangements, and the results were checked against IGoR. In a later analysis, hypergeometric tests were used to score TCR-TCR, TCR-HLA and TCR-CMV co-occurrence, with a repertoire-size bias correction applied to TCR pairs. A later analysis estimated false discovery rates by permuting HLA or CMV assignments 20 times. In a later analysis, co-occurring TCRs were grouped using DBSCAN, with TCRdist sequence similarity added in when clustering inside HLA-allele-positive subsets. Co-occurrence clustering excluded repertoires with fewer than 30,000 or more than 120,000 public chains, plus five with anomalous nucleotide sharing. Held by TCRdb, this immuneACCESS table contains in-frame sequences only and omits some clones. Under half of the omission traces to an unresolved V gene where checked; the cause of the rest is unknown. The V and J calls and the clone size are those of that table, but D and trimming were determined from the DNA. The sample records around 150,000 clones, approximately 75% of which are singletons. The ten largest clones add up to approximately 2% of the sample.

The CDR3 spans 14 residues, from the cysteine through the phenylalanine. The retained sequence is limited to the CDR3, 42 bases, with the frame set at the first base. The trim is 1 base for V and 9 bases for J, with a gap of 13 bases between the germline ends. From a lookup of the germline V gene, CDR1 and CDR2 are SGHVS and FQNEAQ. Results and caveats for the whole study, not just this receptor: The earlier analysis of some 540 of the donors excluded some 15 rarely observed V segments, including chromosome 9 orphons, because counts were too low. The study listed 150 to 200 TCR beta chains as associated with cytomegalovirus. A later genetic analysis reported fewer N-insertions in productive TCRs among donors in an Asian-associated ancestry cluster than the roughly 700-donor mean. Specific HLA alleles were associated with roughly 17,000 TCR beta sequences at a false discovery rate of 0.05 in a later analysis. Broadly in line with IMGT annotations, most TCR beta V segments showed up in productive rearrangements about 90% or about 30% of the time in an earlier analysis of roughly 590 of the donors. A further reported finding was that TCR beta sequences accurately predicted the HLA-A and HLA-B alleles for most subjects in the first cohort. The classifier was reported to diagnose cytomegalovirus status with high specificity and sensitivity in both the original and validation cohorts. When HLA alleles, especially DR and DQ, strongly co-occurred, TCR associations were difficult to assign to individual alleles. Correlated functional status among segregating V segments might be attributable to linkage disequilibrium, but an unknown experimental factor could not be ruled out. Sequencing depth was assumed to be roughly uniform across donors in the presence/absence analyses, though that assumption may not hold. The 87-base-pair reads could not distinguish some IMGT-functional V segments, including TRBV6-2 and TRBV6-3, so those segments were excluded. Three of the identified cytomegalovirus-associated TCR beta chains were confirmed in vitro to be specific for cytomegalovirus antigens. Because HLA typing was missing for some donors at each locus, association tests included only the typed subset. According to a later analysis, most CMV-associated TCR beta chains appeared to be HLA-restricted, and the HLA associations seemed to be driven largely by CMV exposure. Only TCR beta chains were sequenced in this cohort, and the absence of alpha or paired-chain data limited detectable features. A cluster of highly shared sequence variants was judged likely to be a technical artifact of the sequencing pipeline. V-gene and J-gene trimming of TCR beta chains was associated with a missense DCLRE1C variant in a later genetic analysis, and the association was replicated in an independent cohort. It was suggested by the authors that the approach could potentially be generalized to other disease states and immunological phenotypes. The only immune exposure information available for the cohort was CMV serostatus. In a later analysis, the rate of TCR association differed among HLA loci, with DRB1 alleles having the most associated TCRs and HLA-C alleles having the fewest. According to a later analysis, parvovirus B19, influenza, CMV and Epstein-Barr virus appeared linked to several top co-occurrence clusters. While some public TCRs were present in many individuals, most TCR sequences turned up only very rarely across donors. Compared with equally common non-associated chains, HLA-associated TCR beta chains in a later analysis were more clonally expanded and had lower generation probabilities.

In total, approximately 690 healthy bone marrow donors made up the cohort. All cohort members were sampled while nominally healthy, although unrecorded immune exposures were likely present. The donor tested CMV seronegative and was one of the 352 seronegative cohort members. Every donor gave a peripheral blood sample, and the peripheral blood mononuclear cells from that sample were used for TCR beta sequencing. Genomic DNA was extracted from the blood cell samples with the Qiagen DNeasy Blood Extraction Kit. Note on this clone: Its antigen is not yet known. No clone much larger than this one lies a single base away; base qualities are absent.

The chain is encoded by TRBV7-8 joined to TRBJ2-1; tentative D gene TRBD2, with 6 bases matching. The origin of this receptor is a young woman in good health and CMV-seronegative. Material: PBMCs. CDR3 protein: CASSLGLLAFEQFF. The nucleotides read TGTGCCAGCAGCTTAGGACTGCTAGCGTTTGAGCAGTTCTTC.